These T cell receptor beta chains were read from a single sample in a study of blood T cell repertoires in COVID-19. Profiling relied on immunoSEQ multiplex PCR, and the TCRdb table lists in-frame clones only, not all of them. The data contain 70,000 to 80,000 clones, around 85% of them singletons. Input material: peripheral blood. The origin of the receptors is a human donor in a cohort sampled during active COVID-19. Each CDR3 is given with its conserved first and last residue. D genes are given only for firm matches. The size of a clone is reported for some rows only, either as once, few or many, or as a class for expanded clones.

size,D,V,J,CDR3,DNA
NA,TRBD1,TRBV29-1,TRBJ1-2,CSVVLGPGGNYGYTF,TGCAGCGTTGTTCTCGGGCCAGGGGGCAACTATGGCTACACCTTC
NA,NA,TRBV2,TRBJ1-2,CASSDSTQGKGYTF,TGTGCCAGCAGTGATTCGACCCAGGGAAAAGGGTACACCTTC
NA,NA,TRBV6-6,TRBJ2-7,CASSYDRGLPGEQYF,TGTGCCAGCAGTTACGATCGGGGTTTGCCGGGTGAGCAGTACTTC
NA,NA,TRBV30,TRBJ2-1,CAWSGMGHGQISYNEQFF,TGTGCCTGGAGTGGTATGGGGCACGGACAGATCTCCTACAATGAGCAGTTCTTC
once,TRBD2,TRBV27,TRBJ2-7,CASRRGGLSYEQYF,TGTGCCAGCAGGAGGGGAGGGCTCTCCTACGAGCAGTACTTC
NA,NA,TRBV28,TRBJ2-2,CASSADYKNTGELFF,TGTGCCAGCAGTGCCGATTACAAAAACACCGGGGAGCTGTTTTTT
NA,TRBD2,TRBV5-1,TRBJ2-3,CASTLRGGATDTQYF,TGCGCCAGCACCCTCCGGGGAGGGGCTACAGATACGCAGTATTTT
NA,NA,TRBV7-9,TRBJ2-5,CASSQFGAGRETQYF,TGTGCCAGCTCCCAATTCGGGGCGGGGCGAGAGACCCAGTACTTC
NA,TRBD1,TRBV29-1,TRBJ1-2,CSVEKDRGGGYTF,TGCAGCGTTGAAAAGGACAGGGGCGGGGGCTACACCTTC
NA,NA,TRBV5-1,TRBJ2-3,CASSPAGKRDTQYF,TGCGCCAGCAGCCCGGCGGGGAAGCGCGATACGCAGTATTTT
NA,NA,TRBV28,TRBJ1-1,CASSLGGEDTEAFF,TGTGCCAGCAGTTTAGGAGGGGAGGACACTGAAGCTTTCTTT
few,TRBD2,TRBV24-1,TRBJ2-5,CATSGLAQETQYF,TGTGCCACCAGTGGACTAGCCCAAGAGACCCAGTACTTC
NA,NA,TRBV7-9,TRBJ2-5,CASSLGISSVDQETQYF,TGTGCCAGCAGCTTAGGGATATCTAGCGTGGATCAAGAGACCCAGTACTTC
NA,NA,TRBV29-1,TRBJ1-1,CSVMGRDTEAFF,TGCAGCGTCATGGGGCGAGACACTGAAGCTTTCTTT
NA,NA,TRBV19,TRBJ2-7,CASSRSGQNYEQYF,TGTGCCAGTAGTAGATCGGGACAAAACTACGAGCAGTACTTC
NA,TRBD2,TRBV5-1,TRBJ2-3,CASGTSVPDTQYF,TGCGCCAGCGGGACTAGCGTCCCAGATACGCAGTATTTT
once,NA,TRBV5-1,TRBJ1-1,CASTPNPGQLLLNTEAFF,TGCGCCAGCACGCCGAATCCAGGACAGTTGCTATTGAACACTGAAGCTTTCTTT
NA,NA,TRBV29-1,TRBJ2-5,CSAARRAGQETQYF,TGCAGCGCCGCCCGCAGGGCTGGGCAGGAGACCCAGTACTTC
NA,NA,TRBV19,TRBJ1-2,CASSIESSYGYTF,TGTGCCAGTAGTATAGAATCTTCCTATGGCTACACCTTC
NA,TRBD1,TRBV25-1,TRBJ2-7,CASSALGTGVSYEQYF,TGTGCCAGCAGTGCGCTGGGGACAGGGGTCTCCTACGAGCAGTACTTC
NA,NA,TRBV6-5,TRBJ2-3,CASRVGLSTDTQYF,TGTGCCAGTAGGGTCGGACTGAGCACAGATACGCAGTATTTT
few,NA,TRBV11-3,TRBJ2-1,CASSLDGGLSSYNEQFF,TGTGCCAGCAGCTTAGATGGCGGGCTCAGCTCCTACAATGAGCAGTTCTTC
NA,TRBD2,TRBV7-2,TRBJ2-7,CASSLAGLAGGLEVYF,TGTGCCAGCAGCTTAGCGGGACTAGCGGGGGGGCTTGAGGTGTACTTC
NA,NA,TRBV4-1,TRBJ1-4,CASSPTGATNEKLFF,TGCGCCAGCAGCCCGACAGGAGCAACTAATGAAAAACTGTTTTTT
NA,NA,TRBV30,TRBJ1-4,CAWSVREKLFF,TGTGCCTGGAGTGTTCGGGAAAAACTGTTTTTT
NA,NA,TRBV6-1,TRBJ1-1,CASSEAQFSTEAFF,TGTGCCAGCAGTGAAGCGCAGTTCTCCACTGAAGCTTTCTTT
NA,NA,TRBV7-9,TRBJ2-5,CASSPSQETQYF,TGTGCCAGCAGCCCCTCCCAAGAGACCCAGTACTTC
NA,TRBD2,TRBV6-6,TRBJ2-7,CASSYRTSGGYEQYF,TGTGCCAGCAGTTACCGGACTAGCGGGGGCTACGAGCAGTACTTC
NA,NA,TRBV7-9,TRBJ2-4,CASSLVLGRKLTKNIQYF,TGTGCCAGCAGCTTAGTTCTGGGCCGTAAACTTACCAAAAACATTCAGTACTTC